The following is a T cell receptor (beta chain) sequence with its context. This clonotype was counted many times. Its specific antigen is unknown. Per-nucleotide qualities are absent, and no much larger clonotype sits a single base away. Trimming accounts for 5 bases at V and 4 bases at J, while the number of junction bases matched to no gene is 11. The CDR3 runs 15 residues from the cysteine to the phenylalanine. Only the CDR3 DNA stays, 45 bases, in frame from base 1. CDR1 is given as SGHAT and CDR2 as FQNNGV, both from the germline V gene. This specimen belongs to a study of T cells in Graves' hyperthyroidism and ophthalmopathy (dated by TCRdb to the late 2010s). A note on the overall study: Peripheral blood was collected at initial diagnosis, before any treatment. An independent validation cohort of fewer than 20 hyperthyroidism patients and approximately 17 patients who later progressed to ophthalmopathy tested prospective prediction of ophthalmopathy. TCR V-J signatures able to tell the groups apart were searched for in a discovery cohort of 100 or so patients, of whom 43 had Graves' ophthalmopathy and around 58 had stable Graves' hyperthyroidism. TCR Vbeta CDR3 sequencing of roughly 140 peripheral blood samples (about 45 ophthalmopathy, under 80 hyperthyroidism and roughly 17 progressor patients) is reported in the paper. The study also compared thyroid tissue and blood T-cell repertoires from 5 to 7 Graves' hyperthyroidism patients. Following sampling, methimazole starting at 30 mg daily was given to hyperthyroidism patients, and high-dose intravenous methylprednisolone was given to ophthalmopathy patients. The roughly 90 discovery patients were divided at random into training and test sets in a 7:3 ratio.

Hyperthyroidism patients were newly diagnosed, had a disease duration of under 2 months, and were aged 18 to 65 years. Exclusion was applied to patients with uncontrolled infections, other autoimmune diseases, pregnancy or lactation. Clinical symptoms, serum thyroxine and TRAb, thyroid ultrasound, and orbital computed tomography formed the basis for the diagnoses. Blood from progressor patients was drawn when they were first diagnosed with hyperthyroidism, before any ophthalmopathy symptoms appeared. PBMCs were separated from about 10 ml of fresh peripheral blood using Ficoll-Paque density gradient centrifugation. Patients classed as progressors first received a Graves' hyperthyroidism diagnosis and then went on to develop ophthalmopathy during follow-up. Trizol reagent was used to extract total RNA, and RNA quality was then checked on an Agilent 2100 Bioanalyzer. Amplification of TCR beta CDR3 regions was carried out from RNA transcripts. For the first round of RT-PCR on the TCR CDR3, the HTBI primer set was used together with the Qiagen OneStep RT-PCR kit. A second multiplex PCR round built the libraries, followed by size selection and purification. Paired-end sequencing of the libraries was performed with 100 bp reads on an Illumina HiSeq2000. For the original study's pipeline: SOAPnuke was used to process the raw data, throwing out any read that contained adapters or uncalled bases, had a mean Phred below 15, or lacked an exact constant-primer or identifier match. COPE v1.2.5 was used to merge the high-quality paired reads, and each unique nucleotide sequence was defined as a clonotype. Clonotypes were aligned to IMGT TRBV, TRBD and TRBJ reference segments using MiTCR v1.1. Analysis was restricted to V-J combinations with a frequency above 0.0001, which covered 98% to 99.2% of repertoires. A TCS score was defined as the ratio of F50 (clonal expansion) to E x V (chaos), with BLOSUM62-based TCRdist applied between CDR3 peptides within each V-J. Welch's t-statistics and random forest reduced 500 to 650 V-J features to around 14, which were used in a naive Bayes classifier (R e1071). The raw public data were reprocessed by TCRdb itself: fastp quality trimming at Q25, MiXCR clonotype calling, in-frame beta chains only. CDR3 protein duplicates are merged, each entry listing the most common genes and DNA. TCRdb assigned the V and J calls; the authors' analysis was not used. Recorded for this sample are a few hundred thousand distinct CDR3 sequences; 13% to 15% of them occurred a single time. 10% to 15% of the sample is held by the ten biggest clonotypes.

Broad study findings and their caveats: In validation, the model predicted progression to ophthalmopathy with around 71% sensitivity and about 72% specificity, a median of around six months before onset. Sample size was not statistically predetermined, and blinding of investigators to group allocation was not performed. A model built on a 13 V-J signature distinguished ophthalmopathy from stable hyperthyroidism, reaching 87.88% sensitivity and about 81% specificity in cross-validation and 80%/75% in testing. Most expanded thyroid clonotypes (frequency above 0.001) were also detected in blood, a finding suggesting that blood repertoires may reflect thyroid immune responses.

The receptor chain draws on TRBV11-2 and TRBJ2-7; 7 nucleotides in the junction match TRBD2. The sequenced material came from blood. The origin of this receptor is a middle-aged woman with Graves' hyperthyroidism that later progressed to Graves' ophthalmopathy. The DNA sequence follows: TGTGCCAGCAGCCGATTGGGGAGGGCCACGTACGAGCAGTACTTC. The translation is CASSRLGRATYEQYF. Full variable domain (CDR3 extended with the reference TRBV11-2 and TRBJ2-7 proteins): EAGVAQSPRYKIIEKRQSVAFWCNPISGHATLYWYQQILGQGPKLLIQFQNNGVVDDSQLPKDRFSAERLKGVDSTLKIQPAKLEDSAVYLCASSRLGRATYEQYFGPGTRLTVT.